This T cell receptor beta chain was captured by sequencing in a study of blood T cell repertoires in COVID-19. Method: immunoSEQ multiplex PCR; TCRdb's copy keeps in-frame clones and lacks some. This sample has under 300,000 clones; 88% occur once, and the top ten carry about 1%. The TCR sequence derives from a woman in her twenties or thirties who had recovered from COVID-19. Sequenced: PBMCs or T cells enriched from blood (not recorded which).

CDR3 loop: CASSLGAIEQFF. The CDR3 DNA follows: TGTGCCAGCAGCTTGGGCGCGATTGAGCAGTTCTTC. This sequence joins TRBV5-6 and TRBJ2-1; the D is unclear. Per germline, CDR1 SGHDT and CDR2 YYEEEE. The CDR3 runs 12 residues. The V and J ends lost 0 bases and 9 bases respectively, with 7 bases between them.